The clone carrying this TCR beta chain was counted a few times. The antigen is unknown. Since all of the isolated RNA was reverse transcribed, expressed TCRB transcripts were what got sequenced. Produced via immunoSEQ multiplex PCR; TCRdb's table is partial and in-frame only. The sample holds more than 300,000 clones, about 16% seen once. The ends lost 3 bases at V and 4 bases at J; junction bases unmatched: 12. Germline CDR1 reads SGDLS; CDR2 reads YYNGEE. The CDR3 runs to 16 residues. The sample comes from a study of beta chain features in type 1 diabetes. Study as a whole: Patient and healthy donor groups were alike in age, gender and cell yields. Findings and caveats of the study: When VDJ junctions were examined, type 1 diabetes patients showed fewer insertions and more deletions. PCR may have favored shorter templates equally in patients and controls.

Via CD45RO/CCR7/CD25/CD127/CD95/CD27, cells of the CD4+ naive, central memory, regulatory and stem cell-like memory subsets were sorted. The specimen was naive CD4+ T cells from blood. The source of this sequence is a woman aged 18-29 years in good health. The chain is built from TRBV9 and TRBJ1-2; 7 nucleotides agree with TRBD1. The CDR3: CASSATGRRGGYGYTF. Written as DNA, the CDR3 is TGTGCCAGCAGCGCGACAGGGAGAAGGGGTGGCTATGGCTACACCTTC.